The 19 T cell receptor beta chains below all came from one sample that was sequenced in a study of metastatic and nonmetastatic thyroid tumors. TCRdb reprocessed the PCR reads via MiXCR. The profile shows 43,000 or so clones, roughly 15% of them singletons. No treatment of any kind had been given to any patient before thyroid surgery. Source material: blood. These receptors all come from a female donor with papillary thyroid cancer or a benign thyroid nodule (not recorded which). Some clones in this sample may be carry-over from other donors' samples.

The CDR3 sequence: CASSSAGQFEDTQYF. CDR3 bases: TGTGCCAGCAGTTCAGCGGGACAGTTTGAAGATACGCAGTATTTT. The chain couples TRBV12-3 or TRBV12-4 to TRBJ2-3, with D perhaps TRBD1 or TRBD2 (7 bases each). Trimming removed 4 bases from V and 5 bases from J, with 16 bases in between. This CDR3 has 15 amino acids.

In its sample, this clone was seen many times. V is TRBV12-5 and J is TRBJ2-3; no reliable D call. The CDR3 is 14 amino acids. CDR1 LGHNT and CDR2 FRNRAP come from the germline V gene. The ends were cut back, 1 base at V and 0 bases at J, with 5 bases in the middle. In DNA form, the CDR3 reads TGTGCTAGTGGTTTGGGACTGAGCACAGATACGCAGTATTTT. Translated: CASGLGLSTDTQYF.

At least ten counts were recorded for this clone. The chain is built from TRBV7-2 and TRBJ2-3, with D possibly matching TRBD2 (6 bases). Trimming removed 6 bases from V and 0 bases from J, with 13 bases in between. Germline-derived CDR1 and CDR2 are SGHTA and FQGNSA. CDR3 size: 15 residues. The CDR3 spells CASRKQSGSTDTQYF. Written as DNA, the CDR3 is TGTGCCAGCAGAAAACAAAGCGGGAGCACAGATACGCAGTATTTT.

The rearrangement links TRBV12-3 or TRBV12-4 to TRBJ2-7, with D perhaps assigned TRBD1 or TRBD2 (5 bases each). Trimming shortened V by 4 bases and J by 2 bases, and 18 bases separated the two germline ends. The CDR3 sequence is 16 residues long. The CDR3 loop reads CASSYGAGGGTYEQYF. The DNA of the CDR3 is TGTGCCAGCAGTTACGGGGCAGGTGGTGGGACCTACGAGCAGTACTTC.

This clone came up many times. The V gene is TRBV18, the J gene TRBJ2-5; 8 bases fit TRBD1. The CDR3 is 15 residues long. V was pared by 0 bases and J by 2 bases, with 2 bases of the junction left unmatched. From germline, CDR1 is KGHSH and CDR2 LQKENI. The CDR3 DNA reads TGTGCCAGCTCACCACCCCACAGGGGGCAAGAGACCCAGTACTTC. It is translated as CASSPPHRGQETQYF. The whole variable domain, filled in from reference TRBV18 and TRBJ2-5, reads NAGVMQNPRHLVRRRGQEARLRCSPMKGHSHVYWYRQLPEEGLKFMVYLQKENIIDESGMPKERFSAEFPKEGPSILRIQQVVRGDSAAYFCASSPPHRGQETQYFGPGTRLLVL.

At least ten counts were recorded for this clone. V usage is TRBV9 and J usage is TRBJ1-4; no firm D call. In germline, CDR1 is SGDLS, CDR2 YYNGEE. The CDR3 is 15 residues long. Trimming left V 4 bases short and J 1 base short, with 11 bases between. The CDR3 here is CASSSPGGTNEKLFF. CDR3 sequence (DNA): TGTGCCAGCAGCTCTCCTGGCGGAACTAATGAAAAACTGTTTTTT.

This clone was recorded at least ten times. The chain couples TRBV19 to TRBJ1-5; 10 bases line up with TRBD1. The CDR3 sequence is 14 residues long. The germline V gene encodes CDR1 LNHDA and CDR2 SQIVND (reference sequence). Trimming took 9 bases from V and 7 from J; bases not matched to a gene: 9. The CDR3 region has the DNA TGTGCCAGCATTGACAGGGGGCCTTTACAGCCCCAGCATTTT. It translates to CASIDRGPLQPQHF.

The CDR3 sequence: CASFLGTGRWETQYF. CDR3 nucleotides: TGTGCCAGCTTTCTTGGGACAGGGCGTTGGGAGACCCAGTACTTC. The rearrangement links TRBV6-1 to TRBJ2-5, with 9 bases matching TRBD1. Germline V gene data show CDR1 as MNHNS and CDR2 as SASEGT. The CDR3 spans 15 residues. Trimming cost V 8 bases and J 5 bases; bases outside gene matches: 12.

This clone was detected many times. The junction and the germline gene differ at one end; a read error may be behind it. The chain carries TRBV6-2 or TRBV6-3 and TRBJ2-3; D is uncertain. CDR1 is MNHEY and CDR2 is SVGEGT in the germline V gene. The CDR3 is made up of 13 amino acids. CDR3: CASNHGGTDAQYF. In DNA, the CDR3 is TGTGCCAGCAACCACGGCGGCACAGATGCGCAGTATTTT.

This clone was seen ten or more times. This could be a read error, since a much larger clone is one nucleotide away. This CDR3 is also generated by other DNA sequences in the sample. This rearrangement joins TRBV12-3 or TRBV12-4 to TRBJ1-4; D perhaps matches TRBD1 (5 bases). Trimming pared 5 bases from V and 5 bases from J, leaving 15 bases between. The CDR3 length is 15 residues. The CDR3 sequence: CASSLPGTGNEKLFF. The CDR3 coding sequence is TGTGCCAGCAGTCTCCCTGGTACAGGAAATGAAAAACTGTTTTTT.

This clone was found many times. The chain carries TRBV5-1 and TRBJ1-1, with 8 bases that match TRBD1. The CDR3 has 15 residues. CDR1 is SGHRS, CDR2 YFSETQ, per germline. V lost 4 bases, J lost 1 base, and 6 bases stayed unmatched. The CDR3 spells CASSRDGQGNTEAFF. CDR3 nucleotides: TGCGCCAGCAGCCGAGACGGACAGGGGAACACTGAAGCTTTCTTT.

This clone was observed at least ten times. The rearrangement links TRBV30 to TRBJ2-1; 9 bases are shared with TRBD2. The ends lost 2 bases at V and 2 bases at J; junction bases unmatched: 1. Germline CDR1 GTSNPN, CDR2 SVGIG (reference sequence). The CDR3 is 14 residues long. The CDR3 DNA follows: TGTGCCTGGAGTAGCGGGAGGACCTACAATGAGCAGTTCTTC. Translated: CAWSSGRTYNEQFF.

This chain connects TRBV20-1 to TRBJ1-6; TRBD1 matches 7 bases. The V and J ends lost 2 bases and 14 bases, in that order; junction bases with no gene match: 9. The germline CDR1 and CDR2 sequences are DFQATT and SNEGSKA (reference sequence). The CDR3 extends over 13 amino acids. This chain's CDR3 is CSARPPEGQALHF. In DNA form, the CDR3 reads TGCAGTGCTAGACCTCCGGAAGGACAGGCCCTCCACTTT.

This clone was observed at least ten times. J is TRBJ2-7 and V is TRBV20-1, with D tentatively TRBD1 (5 bases). Germline V CDR1 and CDR2: DFQATT, SNEGSKA (reference sequence). V was trimmed by 1 base and J by 2 bases, leaving 12 bases between them. This CDR3 has 14 residues. CDR3 residues: CSARVLAGTYEQYF. CDR3 nucleotide sequence: TGCAGTGCTAGAGTATTGGCAGGGACCTACGAGCAGTACTTC.

This clone was picked up many times. Other DNA sequences in the same sample also yield this CDR3. The chain carries TRBV29-1 and TRBJ2-5; D may correspond to TRBD1 or TRBD2 (5 bases each). V lost 0 bases and J lost 5, with 13 bases in between. The CDR3 contains 14 residues. The germline gives CDR1 SQVTM, CDR2 ANQGSEA. The DNA of the CDR3 is TGCAGCGTTGAAGACCTGGGGGAGAGGGAGACCCAGTACTTC. This encodes CSVEDLGERETQYF.

This clone was seen at least ten times. The chain combines TRBV20-1 with TRBJ2-1; TRBD2 matches 11 bases. This CDR3 has 16 residues. The V and J ends lost 4 bases and 2 bases, in that order; junction bases with no gene match: 7. Germline V gives CDR1 DFQATT, CDR2 SNEGSKA (reference sequence). The CDR3 protein is CSAIDSGRATYNEQFF. For the CDR3, the DNA is TGCAGTGCTATCGATAGCGGGAGGGCGACCTACAATGAGCAGTTCTTC.

This clone was detected a few times. The chain uses TRBV19 and TRBJ2-1; tentatively, D is TRBD2 (6 bases). The length of the CDR3 is 15 residues. Germline V gene lookup returns CDR1 LNHDA and CDR2 SQIVND (reference sequence). V was shortened by 9 bases and J by 4 bases, with 19 bases between the two germline ends. The DNA for the CDR3 is TGTGCCAGCCACATCGGGAGCGGTTCTTACAATGAGCAGTTCTTC. It is translated as CASHIGSGSYNEQFF.

The table lists this clone with many counts. This chain uses TRBV11-1 with TRBJ2-3; 7 bases line up with TRBD1. The J segment lost 2 bases and the V segment lost 1 base, leaving 6 bases of the junction unmatched. The germline gives CDR1 SGHAT, CDR2 FQDESV (reference sequence). The CDR3 has 16 amino acids. This chain's CDR3 is CASSLELGQPTDTQYF. As DNA, the CDR3 is TGTGCCAGCAGCTTAGAGCTGGGACAGCCCACAGATACGCAGTATTTT.

Points on this clone: Germline is not matched at one junction end, which may reflect a read error. This chain links TRBV6-5 with TRBJ2-7, with D perhaps matching TRBD2 (6 bases). There are 15 residues in the CDR3. Germline V gene lookup returns CDR1 MNHEY and CDR2 SVGAGI. CDR3 in DNA: TGTGCCATCAGTTACTCTGGGGGGTGGACCTACGAGCAGTACTTC. Protein product: CAISYSGGWTYEQYF.